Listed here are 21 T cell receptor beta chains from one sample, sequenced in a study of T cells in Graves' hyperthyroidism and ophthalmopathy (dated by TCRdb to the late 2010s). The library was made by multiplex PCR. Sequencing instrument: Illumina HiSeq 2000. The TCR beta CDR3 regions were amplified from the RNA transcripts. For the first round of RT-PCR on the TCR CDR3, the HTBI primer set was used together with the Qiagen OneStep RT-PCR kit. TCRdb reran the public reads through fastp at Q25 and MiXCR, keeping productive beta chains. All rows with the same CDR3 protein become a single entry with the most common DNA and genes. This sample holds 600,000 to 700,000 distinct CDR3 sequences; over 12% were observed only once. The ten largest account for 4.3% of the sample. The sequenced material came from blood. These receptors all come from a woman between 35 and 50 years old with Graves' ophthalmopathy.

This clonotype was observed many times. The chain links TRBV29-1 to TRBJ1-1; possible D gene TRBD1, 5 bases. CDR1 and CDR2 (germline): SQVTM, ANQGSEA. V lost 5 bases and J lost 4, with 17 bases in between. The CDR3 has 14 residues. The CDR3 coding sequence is TGCAGCGTTTTCCCGCTGATGGGGACCACTGAAGCTTTCTTT. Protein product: CSVFPLMGTTEAFF. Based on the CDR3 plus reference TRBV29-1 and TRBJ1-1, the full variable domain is SAVISQKPSRDICQRGTSLTIQCQVDSQVTMMFWYRQQPGQSLTLIATANQGSEATYESGFVIDKFPISRPNLTFSTLTVSNMSPEDSSIYLCSVFPLMGTTEAFFGQGTRLTVV.

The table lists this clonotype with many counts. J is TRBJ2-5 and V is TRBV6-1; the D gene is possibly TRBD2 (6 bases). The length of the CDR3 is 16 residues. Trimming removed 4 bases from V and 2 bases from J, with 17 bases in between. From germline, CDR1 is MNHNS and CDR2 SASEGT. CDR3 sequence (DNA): TGTGCCAGCAGTGGTGCGACATACGGAGGGCAAGAGACCCAGTACTTC. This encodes CASSGATYGGQETQYF.

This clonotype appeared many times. The CDR3 here is CSVGPLGLAREETQYF. CDR3 sequence (DNA): TGCAGCGTTGGCCCTTTAGGACTGGCAAGGGAGGAGACCCAGTACTTC. This chain uses TRBV29-1 with TRBJ2-5, with D tentatively TRBD2 (5 bases). Germline V gene sequence: CDR1 SQVTM, CDR2 ANQGSEA. CDR3 length: 16 amino acids. V shed 4 bases and J shed 5 bases, with 23 bases lying between them.

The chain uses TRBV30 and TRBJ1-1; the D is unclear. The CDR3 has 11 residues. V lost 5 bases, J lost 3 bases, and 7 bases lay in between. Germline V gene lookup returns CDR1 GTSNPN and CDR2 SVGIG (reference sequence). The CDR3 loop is CAWGWYTEAFF. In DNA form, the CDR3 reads TGTGCCTGGGGGTGGTACACTGAAGCTTTCTTT.

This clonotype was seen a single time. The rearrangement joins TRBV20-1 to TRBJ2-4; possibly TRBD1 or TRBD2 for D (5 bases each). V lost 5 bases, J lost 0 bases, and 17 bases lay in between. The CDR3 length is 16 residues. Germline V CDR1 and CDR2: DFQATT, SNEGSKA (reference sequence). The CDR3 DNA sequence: TGCAGTGCTCCCCCGACGTGGGGGTTAGCCAAAAACATTCAGTACTTC. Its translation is CSAPPTWGLAKNIQYF.

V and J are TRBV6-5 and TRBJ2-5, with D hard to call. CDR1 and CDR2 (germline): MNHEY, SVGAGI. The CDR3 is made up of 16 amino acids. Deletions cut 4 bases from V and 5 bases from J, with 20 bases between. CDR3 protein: CASSLGLSDDRETQYF. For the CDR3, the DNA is TGTGCCAGCAGTTTGGGTCTTTCAGATGACCGGGAGACCCAGTACTTC.

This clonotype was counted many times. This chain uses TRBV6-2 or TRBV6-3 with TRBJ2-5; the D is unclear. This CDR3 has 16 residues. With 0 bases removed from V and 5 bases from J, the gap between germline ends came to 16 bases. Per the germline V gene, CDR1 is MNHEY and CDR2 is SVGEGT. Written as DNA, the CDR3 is TGTGCCAGCAGTTACTCGGTACAGCTTCCCCAGGAGACCCAGTACTTC. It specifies CASSYSVQLPQETQYF.

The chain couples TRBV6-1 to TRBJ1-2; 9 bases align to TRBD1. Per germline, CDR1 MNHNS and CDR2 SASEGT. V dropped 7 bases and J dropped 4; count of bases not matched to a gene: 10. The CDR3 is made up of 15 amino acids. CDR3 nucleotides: TGTGCCAGCACCCTTCGGACAGGGGCGATCTATGGCTACACCTTC. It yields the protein CASTLRTGAIYGYTF.

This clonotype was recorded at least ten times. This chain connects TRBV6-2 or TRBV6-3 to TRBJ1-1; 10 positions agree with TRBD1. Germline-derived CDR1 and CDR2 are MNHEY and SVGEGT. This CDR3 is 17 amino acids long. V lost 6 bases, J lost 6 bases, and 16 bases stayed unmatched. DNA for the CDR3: TGTGCCAGCAGGAGAAGGTGGCGACAGGGGGCTTTCGCTGAAGCTTTCTTT. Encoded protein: CASRRRWRQGAFAEAFF.

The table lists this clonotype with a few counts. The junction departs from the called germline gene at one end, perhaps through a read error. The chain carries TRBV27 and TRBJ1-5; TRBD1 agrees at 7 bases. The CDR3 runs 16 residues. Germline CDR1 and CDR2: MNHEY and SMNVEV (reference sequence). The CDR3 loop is CASTPTGVNGNQPRHF. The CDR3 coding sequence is TGTGCCAGCACCCCTACAGGGGTCAATGGCAATCAGCCCCGGCATTTT.

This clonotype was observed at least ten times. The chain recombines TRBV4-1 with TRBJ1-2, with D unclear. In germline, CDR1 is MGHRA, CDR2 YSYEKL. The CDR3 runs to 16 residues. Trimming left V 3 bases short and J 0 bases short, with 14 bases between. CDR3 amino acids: CASSHLGRRTNYGYTF. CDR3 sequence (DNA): TGCGCCAGCAGCCATCTAGGACGGAGAACTAACTATGGCTACACCTTC.

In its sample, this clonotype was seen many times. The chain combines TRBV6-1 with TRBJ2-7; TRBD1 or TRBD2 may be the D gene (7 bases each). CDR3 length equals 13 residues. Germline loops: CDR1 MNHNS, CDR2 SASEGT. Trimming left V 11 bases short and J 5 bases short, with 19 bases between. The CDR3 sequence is CAVGGTELNEQYF. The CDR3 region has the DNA TGTGCCGTGGGGGGGACAGAATTGAACGAGCAGTACTTC.

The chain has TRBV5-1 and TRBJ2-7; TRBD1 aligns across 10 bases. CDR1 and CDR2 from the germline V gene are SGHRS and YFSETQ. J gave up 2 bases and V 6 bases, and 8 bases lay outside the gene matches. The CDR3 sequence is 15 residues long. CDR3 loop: CASTGDRGIPYEQYF. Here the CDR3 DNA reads TGCGCCAGCACCGGGGACAGGGGTATCCCCTACGAGCAGTACTTC.

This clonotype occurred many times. The DNA of the CDR3 is TGTGCCACCAGCAGCGGACCGGGCCTTCGGGTGGAGACCCAGTACTTC. Translated: CATSSGPGLRVETQYF. The chain is built from TRBV15 and TRBJ2-5; D uncertain. The CDR3 is made up of 16 amino acids. Germline CDR1 is LNHNV and CDR2 is YYDKDF (reference sequence). With 3 bases removed from V and 5 bases from J, the gap between germline ends came to 19 bases.

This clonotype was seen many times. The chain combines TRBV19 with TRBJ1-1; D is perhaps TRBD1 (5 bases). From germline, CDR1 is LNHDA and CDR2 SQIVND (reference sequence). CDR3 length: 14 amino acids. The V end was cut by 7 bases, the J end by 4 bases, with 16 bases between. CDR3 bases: TGTGCCAGTACCATCAGGGTGAGTGGCACTGAAGCTTTCTTT. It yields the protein CASTIRVSGTEAFF.

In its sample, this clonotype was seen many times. Written as DNA, the CDR3 is TGTGCCAGCAGTTACTCGCGACGCGGGGAGCTGTTTTTT. Translating gives CASSYSRRGELFF. V gene TRBV6-2 or TRBV6-3 combines with J gene TRBJ2-2; D remains unclear. This CDR3 spans 13 amino acids. Germline-derived CDR1 and CDR2 are MNHEY and SVGEGT. V lost 0 bases and J lost 7, with 6 bases in between.

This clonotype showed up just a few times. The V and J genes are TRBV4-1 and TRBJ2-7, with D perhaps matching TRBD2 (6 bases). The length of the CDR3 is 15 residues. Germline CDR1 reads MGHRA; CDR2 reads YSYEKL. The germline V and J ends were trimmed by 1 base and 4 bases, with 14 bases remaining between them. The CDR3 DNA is TGCGCCAGCAGCCAAGCAGACACGGGAGTTTACGAGCAGTACTTC. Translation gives CASSQADTGVYEQYF.

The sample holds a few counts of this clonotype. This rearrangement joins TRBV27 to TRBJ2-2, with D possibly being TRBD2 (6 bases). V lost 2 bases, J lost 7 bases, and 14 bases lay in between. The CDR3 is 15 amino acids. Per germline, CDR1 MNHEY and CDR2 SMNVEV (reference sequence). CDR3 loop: CASSLVIGSIGELFF. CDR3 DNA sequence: TGTGCCAGCAGTTTAGTTATCGGGAGTATCGGGGAGCTGTTTTTT.

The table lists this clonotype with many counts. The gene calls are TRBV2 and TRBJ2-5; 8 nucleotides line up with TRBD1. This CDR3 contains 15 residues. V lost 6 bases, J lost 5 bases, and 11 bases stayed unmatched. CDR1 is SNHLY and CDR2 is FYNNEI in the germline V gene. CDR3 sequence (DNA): TGTGCCAGCAGGGCCCAGGGGGCTCCGGGGGAGACCCAGTACTTC. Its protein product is CASRAQGAPGETQYF.

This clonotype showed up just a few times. The CDR3 reads CASSQEPGGTDTQYF. CDR3 DNA sequence: TGTGCCAGCAGCCAAGAACCAGGGGGCACAGATACGCAGTATTTT. The chain uses TRBV3-1 and TRBJ2-3; D may be TRBD1 (6 bases). CDR1 is LGHDT and CDR2 is YNNKEL in the germline V gene (reference sequence). Trimming removed 0 bases at V and 1 base at J, with 8 bases between. CDR3 size: 15 residues.

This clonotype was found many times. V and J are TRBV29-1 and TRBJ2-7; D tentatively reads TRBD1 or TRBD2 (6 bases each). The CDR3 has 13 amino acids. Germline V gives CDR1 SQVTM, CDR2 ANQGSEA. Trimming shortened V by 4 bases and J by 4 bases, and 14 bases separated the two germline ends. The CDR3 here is CSVGGTPNYEQYF. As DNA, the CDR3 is TGCAGCGTTGGCGGGACACCAAATTACGAGCAGTACTTC.